This TCR beta chain is drawn from a study of CD8 T cells in Susac syndrome. The authors carried out high-throughput sequencing of TCR beta. They applied it to CD8+ and CD4+ T cells obtained from blood. Treatment-naive patients with stable or active relapsing-remitting disease were the multiple sclerosis controls. Negative magnetic isolation gave CD8+ and CD4+ cells; FACS enriched CD8+ TEMRA. RNA, at about 0.45 to 1 ug, was reverse transcribed with random hexamers. The CDR3 of TCR beta was amplified by immunoSEQ multiplex PCR across 54 Vbeta and 13 Jbeta. One entry per CDR3 protein, called by TCRdb with MiXCR from the immunoSEQ multiplex PCR reads. The sample yields 150,000 to 180,000 distinct CDR3 sequences, roughly 94% seen once. Germline V gene sequence: CDR1 SGDLS, CDR2 YYNGEE. The ends lost 2 bases at V and 3 bases at J; junction bases unmatched: 5. This CDR3 has 17 amino acids.

Sequencing was carried out using CD8+ T cells from PBMCs. This receptor was identified in a human donor with multiple sclerosis. The gene calls are TRBV9 and TRBJ2-2; 12 nucleotides line up with TRBD2. The CDR3 is CASSVARTSGDTGELFF. The CDR3 nucleotides read TGTGCCAGCAGCGTTGCTCGGACTAGCGGGGACACCGGGGAGCTGTTTTTT.